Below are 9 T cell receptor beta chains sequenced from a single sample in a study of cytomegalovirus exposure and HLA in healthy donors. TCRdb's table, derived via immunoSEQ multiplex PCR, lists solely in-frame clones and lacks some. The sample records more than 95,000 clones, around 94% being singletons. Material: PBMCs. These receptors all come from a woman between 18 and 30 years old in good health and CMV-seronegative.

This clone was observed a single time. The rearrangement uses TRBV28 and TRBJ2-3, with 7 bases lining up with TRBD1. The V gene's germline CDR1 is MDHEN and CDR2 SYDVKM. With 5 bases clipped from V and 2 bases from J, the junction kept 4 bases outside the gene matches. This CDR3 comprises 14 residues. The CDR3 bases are TGTGCCAGCAGTATGGGACAGTACACAGATACGCAGTATTTT. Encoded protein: CASSMGQYTDTQYF.

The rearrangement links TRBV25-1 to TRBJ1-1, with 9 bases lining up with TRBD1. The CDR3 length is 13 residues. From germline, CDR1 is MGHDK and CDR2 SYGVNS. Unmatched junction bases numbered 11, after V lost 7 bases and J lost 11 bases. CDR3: CASTSRDRVRAFF. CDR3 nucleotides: TGTGCCAGCACCTCCAGGGACAGGGTGCGGGCTTTCTTT.

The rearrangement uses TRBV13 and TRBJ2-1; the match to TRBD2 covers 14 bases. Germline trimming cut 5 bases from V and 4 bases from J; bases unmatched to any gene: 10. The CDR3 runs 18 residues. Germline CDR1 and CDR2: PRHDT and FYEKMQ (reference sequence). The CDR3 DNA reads TGTGCCAGCAGCACTCGACTAGCGGGGGGGCCCATGTACAATGAGCAGTTCTTC. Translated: CASSTRLAGGPMYNEQFF. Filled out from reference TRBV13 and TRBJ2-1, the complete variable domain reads AAGVIQSPRHLIKEKRETATLKCYPIPRHDTVYWYQQGPGQDPQFLISFYEKMQSDKGSIPDRFSAQQFSDYHSELNMSSLELGDSALYFCASSTRLAGGPMYNEQFFGPGTRLTVL.

The CDR3 protein is CASSVSGLARYNEQFF. The CDR3 coding sequence is TGTGCCAGCAGCGTATCGGGACTAGCGAGATACAATGAGCAGTTCTTC. J is TRBJ2-1 and V is TRBV9, with TRBD2 matching 10 bases. The CDR3 runs to 16 residues. The V gene end was trimmed by 1 base and the J gene end by 4 bases; junction bases not matched to a gene: 5. From germline, CDR1 is SGDLS and CDR2 YYNGEE.

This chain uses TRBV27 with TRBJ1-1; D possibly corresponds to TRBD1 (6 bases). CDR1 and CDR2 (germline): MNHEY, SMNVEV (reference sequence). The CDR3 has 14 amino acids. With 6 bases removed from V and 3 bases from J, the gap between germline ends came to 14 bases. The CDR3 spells CASRVQGRDTEAFF. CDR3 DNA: TGTGCCAGCAGAGTTCAGGGGAGGGACACTGAAGCTTTCTTT.

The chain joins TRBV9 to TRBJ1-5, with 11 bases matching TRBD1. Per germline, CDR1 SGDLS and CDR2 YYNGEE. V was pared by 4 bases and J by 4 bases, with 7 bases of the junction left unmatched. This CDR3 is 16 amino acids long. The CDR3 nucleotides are TGTGCCAGCAGCCCAGGACAGGGGGCGCGAAATCAGCCCCAGCATTTT. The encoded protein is CASSPGQGARNQPQHF.

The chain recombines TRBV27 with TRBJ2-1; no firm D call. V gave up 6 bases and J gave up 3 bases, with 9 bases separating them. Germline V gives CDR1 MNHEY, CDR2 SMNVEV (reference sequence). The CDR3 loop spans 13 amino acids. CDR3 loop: CASRSRGYNEQFF. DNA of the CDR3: TGTGCCAGCAGATCTAGAGGCTACAATGAGCAGTTCTTC.

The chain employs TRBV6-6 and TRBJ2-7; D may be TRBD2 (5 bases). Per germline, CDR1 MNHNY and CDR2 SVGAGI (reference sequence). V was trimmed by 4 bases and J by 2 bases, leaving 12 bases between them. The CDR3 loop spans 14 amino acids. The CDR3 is CASSSGLGPYEQYF. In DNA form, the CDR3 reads TGTGCCAGCAGTTCCGGACTCGGGCCCTACGAGCAGTACTTC.

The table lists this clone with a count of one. In DNA form, the CDR3 reads TGTGCCAGCAGCGGGGGGACAGATATGAACACTGAAGCTTTCTTT. Protein: CASSGGTDMNTEAFF. The chain carries TRBV5-4 and TRBJ1-1; 7 nucleotides agree with TRBD1. This CDR3 is 15 amino acids long. Germline lookup yields CDR1 SGHNT and CDR2 YYREEE (reference sequence). Unmatched junction bases numbered 6, after V lost 4 bases and J lost 0 bases. Full variable domain (outside the CDR3, taken from reference TRBV5-4 and TRBJ1-1): ETGVTQSPTHLIKTRGQQVTLRCSSQSGHNTVSWYQQALGQGPQFIFQYYREEENGRGNFPPRFSGLQFPNYSSELNVNALELDDSALYLCASSGGTDMNTEAFFGQGTRLTVV.